The rows below give T cell receptor beta chains drawn from one sample of a study of cytomegalovirus exposure and HLA in healthy donors. Sequenced by immunoSEQ multiplex PCR; TCRdb stores in-frame clones only, minus some. The table has some 170,000 clones, about four fifths seen once. Sequenced: PBMCs. These receptors were taken from a woman aged 45-65 years in good health and CMV-seronegative. The CDR3 runs from the conserved cysteine through the conserved F or W. Fields, in order: J gene, clone size, V gene, D gene, CDR3 protein, CDR3 DNA. A D gene is named only where the DNA matches it firmly. Clone sizes are given selectively: once, few, many, or a class where the clone is expanded.

>TRBJ1-4|few|TRBV6-6|TRBD1
CASRPRAGGNEKLFF
TGTGCCAGCAGACCTCGGGCAGGGGGTAACGAAAAACTGTTTTTT
>TRBJ2-5|once|TRBV5-1|TRBD1
CASSSTRGRETQYF
TGCGCCAGCAGCTCTACCAGGGGGCGGGAGACCCAGTACTTC
>TRBJ2-1|NA|TRBV7-8|NA
CASSPPGRSGNEQFF
TGTGCCAGCAGCCCCCCCGGACGAAGCGGGAATGAGCAGTTCTTC
>TRBJ2-5|NA|TRBV7-9|TRBD2
CASSFASGIETQYF
TGTGCCAGCAGCTTCGCTAGCGGGATTGAGACCCAGTACTTC
>TRBJ1-1|NA|TRBV2|TRBD1
CASKTGREAFF
TGTGCCAGTAAGACAGGGAGAGAAGCTTTCTTT
>TRBJ1-1|NA|TRBV19|TRBD1
CASSTTGDTEAFF
TGTGCCAGTAGCACGACAGGGGACACTGAAGCTTTCTTT
>TRBJ2-2|NA|TRBV7-2|NA
CASSFGGTDGTGELFF
TGTGCCAGCAGCTTTGGCGGGACAGATGGCACCGGGGAGCTGTTTTTT
>TRBJ2-1|NA|TRBV11-3|NA
CASSLIAGTYNEQFF
TGTGCCAGCAGCTTGATCGCGGGGACTTACAATGAGCAGTTCTTC
>TRBJ2-3|NA|TRBV2|NA
CASSEGGARSTDTQYF
TGTGCCAGCAGTGAGGGCGGGGCCAGGAGCACAGATACGCAGTATTTT
>TRBJ1-1|few|TRBV5-8|NA
CASSPSGGVGTEAFF
TGTGCCAGCAGCCCAAGTGGGGGGGTTGGCACTGAAGCTTTCTTT
>TRBJ1-2|NA|TRBV9|TRBD1
CASSVPATGGYGYTF
TGTGCCAGCAGCGTTCCGGCTACAGGGGGCTATGGCTACACCTTC
>TRBJ2-7|NA|TRBV6-6|TRBD1
CASTLLRDSSGQYF
TGTGCCAGCACCCTACTCCGGGACAGCTCCGGGCAGTACTTC
>TRBJ2-3|NA|TRBV28|TRBD1
CASSSPSGGSRDTQYF
TGTGCCAGCAGTTCCCCCTCAGGGGGCTCAAGGGATACGCAGTATTTT
>TRBJ2-1|NA|TRBV10-3|TRBD2
CAIGRLASGSYNEQFF
TGTGCCATCGGGCGACTGGCCAGCGGGAGTTACAATGAGCAGTTCTTC
>TRBJ1-1|NA|TRBV7-2|TRBD1
CASSFGQGLAEAFF
TGTGCCAGCAGCTTCGGACAGGGTTTGGCTGAAGCTTTCTTT
>TRBJ2-4|NA|TRBV2|TRBD1
CASSVSGGEDIQYF
TGTGCCAGCAGTGTGTCAGGGGGTGAGGACATTCAGTACTTC
>TRBJ1-1|NA|TRBV7-9|NA
CASSLGRDEAFF
TGTGCCAGCAGCTTAGGACGGGATGAAGCTTTCTTT
>TRBJ1-4|NA|TRBV7-2|NA
CASSPTREGEKLFF
TGTGCCAGCAGCCCGACCCGGGAGGGCGAAAAACTGTTTTTT
>TRBJ2-3|NA|TRBV11-2|NA
CASSGNGRGSSTDTQYF
TGTGCCAGCAGCGGTAACGGAAGGGGGTCTTCCACAGATACGCAGTATTTT
>TRBJ1-2|NA|TRBV2|NA
CASSERRGGYTF
TGTGCCAGCAGTGAAAGGAGGGGCGGCTACACCTTC
>TRBJ2-3|NA|TRBV5-8|TRBD1
CASSPGGQGGTDTQYF
TGTGCCAGCAGCCCCGGAGGACAGGGTGGGACAGATACGCAGTATTTT
>TRBJ1-1|NA|TRBV30|NA
CAWSVYRPQGDKNTEAFF
TGTGCCTGGAGTGTATATCGCCCCCAAGGGGATAAGAACACTGAAGCTTTCTTT
>TRBJ1-1|NA|TRBV5-5|NA
CASSFKNTEAFF
TGTGCCAGCAGCTTCAAGAACACTGAAGCTTTCTTT
>TRBJ2-5|few|TRBV19|NA
CATAQGPRGETQYF
TGTGCCACCGCACAGGGACCACGAGGAGAGACCCAGTACTTC
>TRBJ2-2|NA|TRBV7-2|TRBD1
CASSLDLAGGTGELFF
TGTGCCAGCAGCTTAGATTTGGCAGGGGGAACCGGGGAGCTGTTTTTT
>TRBJ1-1|NA|TRBV14|NA
CASSQVPLETEAFF
TGTGCCAGCAGCCAAGTTCCGCTTGAGACTGAAGCTTTCTTT
>TRBJ1-2|few|TRBV5-6|NA
CASSQGGPLFVGYTF
TGTGCCAGCAGCCAAGGGGGACCCTTATTTGTTGGCTACACCTTC
>TRBJ2-1|NA|TRBV10-2|TRBD2
CASRLAGNSYNEQFF
TGCGCCAGCAGGTTAGCGGGAAACTCCTACAATGAGCAGTTCTTC
>TRBJ2-7|NA|TRBV25-1|NA
CASSDQAKPYEQYF
TGTGCCAGCAGTGACCAGGCGAAGCCCTACGAGCAGTACTTC
>TRBJ2-2|NA|TRBV7-2|NA
CASSFPNTGELFF
TGTGCCAGCAGCTTTCCTAACACCGGGGAGCTGTTTTTT
>TRBJ2-7|NA|TRBV20-1|TRBD2
CSGLAGINQYF
TGCAGTGGACTAGCGGGAATAAATCAGTACTTC
>TRBJ2-1|NA|TRBV9|TRBD2
CASSVAVGGARNEQFF
TGTGCCAGCAGCGTAGCGGTCGGGGGGGCTAGGAATGAGCAGTTCTTC
>TRBJ1-1|NA|TRBV4-2|NA
CASSRPPSGALNMNTEAFF
TGTGCCAGCAGCCGTCCCCCCAGCGGGGCATTGAACATGAACACTGAAGCTTTCTTT
>TRBJ2-7|NA|TRBV27|TRBD1
CASRARQGVHEQYF
TGTGCCAGCAGAGCGAGACAGGGGGTCCACGAGCAGTACTTC
>TRBJ2-7|many|TRBV29-1|NA
CSVEETRAGYEQYF
TGCAGCGTTGAAGAGACTAGGGCGGGTTACGAGCAGTACTTC
>TRBJ2-5|NA|TRBV4-3|NA
CASSQDLRGWAETQYF
TGCGCCAGCAGCCAAGATCTGCGGGGATGGGCAGAGACCCAGTACTTC
>TRBJ2-7|few|TRBV5-1|TRBD1
CASSSGQGKVEQYF
TGCGCCAGCAGCTCGGGACAGGGAAAGGTCGAGCAGTACTTC
>TRBJ1-2|NA|TRBV5-6|NA
CASSFGGNYGYTF
TGTGCCAGCAGCTTCGGAGGAAACTATGGCTACACCTTC
>TRBJ1-4|NA|TRBV28|NA
CASSGATADEKLFF
TGTGCCAGCAGTGGCGCTACGGCGGATGAAAAACTGTTTTTT
>TRBJ2-1|NA|TRBV2|TRBD2
CARELAGGKNNEQFF
TGTGCCAGGGAACTAGCGGGAGGGAAGAACAATGAGCAGTTCTTC
>TRBJ1-1|few|TRBV6-6|TRBD1
CASSRQGGYTEAFF
TGTGCCAGCAGTAGACAGGGTGGGTACACTGAAGCTTTCTTT
>TRBJ2-7|NA|TRBV6-5|TRBD2
CASSSSGRGHEQYF
TGTGCCAGCAGCTCTAGCGGAAGGGGCCACGAGCAGTACTTC
>TRBJ1-1|NA|TRBV18|NA
CASSAGKNTEAFF
TGTGCCAGCTCCGCCGGGAAGAACACTGAAGCTTTCTTT
>TRBJ2-7|few|TRBV19|NA
CASSIESFSYEQYF
TGTGCCAGTAGTATAGAGTCTTTCTCCTACGAGCAGTACTTC
>TRBJ2-1|NA|TRBV11-2|TRBD2
CASSLDGFAGDTSYNEQFF
TGTGCCAGCAGCTTAGACGGGTTTGCGGGAGACACATCCTACAATGAGCAGTTCTTC
>TRBJ2-5|NA|TRBV6-6|TRBD1
CASSTLGQGRARTQYF
TGTGCCAGCAGTACCTTGGGACAGGGAAGAGCTAGGACCCAGTACTTC
>TRBJ1-1|NA|TRBV5-1|NA
CASRNRPWGDTEAFF
TGCGCCAGCAGAAATCGACCCTGGGGGGACACTGAAGCTTTCTTT